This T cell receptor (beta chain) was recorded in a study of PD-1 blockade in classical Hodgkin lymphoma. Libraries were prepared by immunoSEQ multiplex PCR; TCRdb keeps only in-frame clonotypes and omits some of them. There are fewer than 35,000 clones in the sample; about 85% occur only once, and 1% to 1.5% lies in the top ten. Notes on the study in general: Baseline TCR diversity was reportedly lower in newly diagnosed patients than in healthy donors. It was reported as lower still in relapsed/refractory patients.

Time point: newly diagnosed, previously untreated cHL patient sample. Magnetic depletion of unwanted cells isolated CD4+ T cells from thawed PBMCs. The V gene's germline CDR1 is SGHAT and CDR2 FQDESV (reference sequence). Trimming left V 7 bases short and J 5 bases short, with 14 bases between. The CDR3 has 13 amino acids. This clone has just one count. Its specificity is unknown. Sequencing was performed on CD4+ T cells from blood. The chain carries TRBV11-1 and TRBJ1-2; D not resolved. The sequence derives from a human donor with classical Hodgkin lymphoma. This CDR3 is CASTRGGIYGYTF. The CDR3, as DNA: TGTGCCAGCACCCGTGGAGGGATATATGGCTACACCTTC.